The 26 T cell receptor beta chains below all came from one sample that was sequenced in a study of response to subunit inactivated influenza vaccine. MiXCR, applied by TCRdb to the RT-PCR reads, yields one record per CDR3 protein. This sample has about 530,000 distinct CDR3 sequences, with approximately 12% found just once. Specimen: PBMCs from blood, collected on the day of vaccination. These receptor sequences come from a man between 50 and 59 years old who received an inactivated influenza vaccine.

This rearrangement joins TRBV28 to TRBJ1-1; maybe TRBD1 (5 bases). Germline V gives CDR1 MDHEN, CDR2 SYDVKM. V shed 2 bases and J shed 3 bases, with 19 bases lying between them. This CDR3 contains 17 residues. CDR3 DNA sequence: TGTGCCAGCAGTTTAGGGGCGGTACGAGGTAAGGACACTGAAGCTTTCTTT. It codes for CASSLGAVRGKDTEAFF.

In its sample, this clonotype was seen many times. The CDR3 nucleotides read TGTGCCAGCAGCTTTATGGATGGCTACACCTTC. Its protein product is CASSFMDGYTF. The V gene is TRBV5-6, the J gene TRBJ1-2; D not resolved. V dropped 2 bases and J dropped 6 bases, with 5 bases sitting between them. CDR1 is SGHDT and CDR2 is YYEEEE in the germline V gene. The CDR3 totals 11 residues.

The sample holds a few counts of this clonotype. CDR3 bases: TGCAGTGCTAGGTTCTTATTCAGCGATTCGTTTCTTGAGCAGTTCTTC. This sequence encodes CSARFLFSDSFLEQFF. The chain employs TRBV20-1 and TRBJ2-1; D is ambiguous. The V end was cut by 3 bases, the J end by 9 bases, with 24 bases between. CDR3 length: 16 residues. Germline V lookup: CDR1 DFQATT, CDR2 SNEGSKA (reference sequence).

This clonotype appeared a few times. The V gene is TRBV12-3 or TRBV12-4, the J gene TRBJ1-3, with no clear D. Deletions cut 5 bases from V and 0 bases from J, with 11 bases between. The CDR3 totals 15 residues. The CDR3 DNA sequence: TGTGCCAGCAGTACGGGCCACCTCTCTGGAAACACCATATATTTT. This encodes CASSTGHLSGNTIYF.

This clonotype was recorded a few times. The V gene is TRBV7-3, the J gene TRBJ2-1; D may be TRBD1 (5 bases). V lost 0 bases and J lost 8, with 14 bases in between. Germline CDR1 SGHTA, CDR2 FQGTGA. The CDR3 length is 15 residues. The CDR3 here is CASSLTHQGFDEQFF. The CDR3, as DNA: TGTGCCAGCAGCTTAACTCACCAGGGTTTCGATGAGCAGTTCTTC.

This clonotype was detected ten times or more. The chain has TRBV7-2 and TRBJ2-1, with 8 nucleotides matching TRBD2. Unmatched junction bases numbered 3, after V lost 8 bases and J lost 3 bases. CDR1 is SGHTA and CDR2 is FQGNSA in the germline V gene. The CDR3 is 13 residues long. CDR3 DNA sequence: TGTGCCAGCCTCACTAGCGGCTACAATGAGCAGTTCTTC. The encoded protein is CASLTSGYNEQFF.

The chain carries TRBV20-1 and TRBJ1-5; 7 bases agree with TRBD1. The V and J ends lost 3 bases and 3 bases, in that order; junction bases with no gene match: 2. Per germline, CDR1 DFQATT and CDR2 SNEGSKA (reference sequence). This CDR3 region has 13 residues. CDR3 region: CSASDRVNQPQHF. The CDR3, as DNA: TGCAGTGCTAGTGACAGGGTCAATCAGCCCCAGCATTTT.

The chain links TRBV3-1 to TRBJ2-1; D unclear. The CDR3 contains 11 residues. V was trimmed by 10 bases and J by 5 bases, leaving 9 bases between them. Germline values: CDR1 LGHDT, CDR2 YNNKEL (reference sequence). CDR3 protein: CATTSHNEQFF. The CDR3 DNA reads TGTGCCACCACCTCACACAATGAGCAGTTCTTC.

V is TRBV7-6 and J is TRBJ2-5, with 9 bases lining up with TRBD1. The J segment lost 4 bases and the V segment lost 1 base, leaving 4 bases of the junction unmatched. Looked up from germline, CDR1 is SGHVS and CDR2 is FNYEAQ. The CDR3 consists of 15 residues. The CDR3 nucleotides are TGTGCCAGCAGCTTAGGGACAGGGGATGTAGAGACCCAGTACTTC. Translating it yields CASSLGTGDVETQYF.

This clonotype occurred many times. CDR3 in amino acids: CSVAWTSEGEQYF. The CDR3 DNA is TGCAGCGTTGCCTGGACTAGCGAAGGCGAGCAGTACTTC. V is TRBV29-1 and J is TRBJ2-7; 9 bases agree with TRBD2. This CDR3 contains 13 residues. J was trimmed by 6 bases and V by 4 bases; bases with no gene match: 7. CDR1 and CDR2 (germline): SQVTM, ANQGSEA.

This clonotype was found a few times. The rearrangement links TRBV7-8 to TRBJ2-1, with TRBD2 matching over 8 bases. J was trimmed by 5 bases and V by 2 bases; bases with no gene match: 5. The CDR3 extends over 15 amino acids. The germline gives CDR1 SGHVS, CDR2 FQNEAQ. In DNA, the CDR3 is TGTGCCAGCAGCTTATTTGGGACTAGAAACAATGAGCAGTTCTTC. It translates to CASSLFGTRNNEQFF.

The chain links TRBV14 to TRBJ2-1; 10 positions match TRBD2. The CDR3 has 14 residues. Trimming cost V 1 base and J 12 bases; bases outside gene matches: 6. Germline V gene lookup returns CDR1 SGHDN and CDR2 FVKESK. CDR3 DNA sequence: TGTGCCAGCAGCCAAGCCGGGACTAGCGCCGCGCAGTTCTTC. Amino acids: CASSQAGTSAAQFF.

This clonotype was observed a handful of times. The chain carries TRBV3-1 and TRBJ2-1, with D tentatively TRBD2 (6 bases). The CDR3 is 15 amino acids. In germline, CDR1 is LGHDT, CDR2 YNNKEL (reference sequence). The V and J ends lost 1 base and 4 bases respectively, with 11 bases between them. The CDR3: CASSQVSSAYNEQFF. The CDR3 DNA reads as TGTGCCAGCAGCCAAGTGTCTAGCGCATACAATGAGCAGTTCTTC.

At least ten counts were recorded for this clonotype. This chain uses TRBV6-1 with TRBJ2-3; D gene ambiguous. Germline CDR1 is MNHNS and CDR2 is SASEGT. V lost 6 bases and J 1 base, leaving 8 bases between the germline ends. The CDR3 loop spans 13 amino acids. This CDR3 is CASRPGGTDTQYF. CDR3 in DNA: TGTGCCAGCAGGCCAGGCGGCACAGATACGCAGTATTTT.

The sample holds a few counts of this clonotype. The V and J genes are TRBV4-1 and TRBJ2-3, with TRBD2 matching 11 bases. After removal of 1 base from V and 2 bases from J, the junction contained 5 bases not matched to a gene. This CDR3 is built from 17 residues. Germline loops: CDR1 MGHRA, CDR2 YSYEKL. This chain's CDR3 is CASSQVPTSGVTDTQYF. The CDR3 DNA sequence: TGCGCCAGCAGCCAAGTCCCGACTAGCGGGGTCACAGATACGCAGTATTTT.

The chain recombines TRBV5-1 with TRBJ2-1; D possibly matches TRBD1 or TRBD2 (5 bases each). The germline gives CDR1 SGHRS, CDR2 YFSETQ. Trimming left V 2 bases short and J 10 bases short, with 19 bases between. This CDR3 is 15 amino acids long. The CDR3 DNA sequence: TGCGCCAGCAGCTTTTTCCGGGACCCAGGCAGCGAGCAGTTCTTC. Encoded protein: CASSFFRDPGSEQFF.

V usage is TRBV9 and J usage is TRBJ2-7, with 8 bases lining up with TRBD2. Trimming took 4 bases from V and 3 from J; bases not matched to a gene: 9. This CDR3 has 15 residues. Germline V gene lookup returns CDR1 SGDLS and CDR2 YYNGEE. The CDR3 nucleotides are TGTGCCAGCAGCCCCGGGGTCCTAGCGGGCTACGAGCAGTACTTC. Protein: CASSPGVLAGYEQYF.

In this sample, this clonotype turned up a few times. The chain links TRBV20-1 to TRBJ2-2; D ambiguous. Looked up from germline, CDR1 is DFQATT and CDR2 is SNEGSKA (reference sequence). The CDR3 contains 12 residues. Deletions cut 5 bases from V and 6 bases from J, with 10 bases between. CDR3 amino acids: CSALPPAGELFF. CDR3 nucleotide sequence: TGCAGTGCTCTCCCCCCGGCCGGGGAGCTGTTTTTT.

The CDR3, as DNA: TGTGCCAGCACTACCGGCGGCACAGATACGCAGTATTTT. The encoded protein is CASTTGGTDTQYF. The rearrangement links TRBV12-3 or TRBV12-4 to TRBJ2-3; no clear D gene. Deletions cut 7 bases from V and 1 base from J, with 9 bases between. CDR3 size: 13 residues.

This chain joins TRBV15 and TRBJ2-1; 8 bases fit TRBD2. The CDR3 has 19 amino acids. The germline V gene has CDR1 LNHNV and CDR2 YYDKDF (reference sequence). V gave up 0 bases and J gave up 8 bases; unmatched junction bases: 18. The CDR3, as DNA: TGTGCCACCAGCAGAGAAAGGGGTCGGGAGGGCCACGTTTTCCATGAGCAGTTCTTC. The encoded protein is CATSRERGREGHVFHEQFF.

The chain joins TRBV20-1 to TRBJ1-6; D is uncertain. V lost 5 bases and J 6 bases, leaving 14 bases between the germline ends. Germline V lookup: CDR1 DFQATT, CDR2 SNEGSKA (reference sequence). The CDR3 has 14 amino acids. This chain's CDR3 is CSAHTSGGNSPLHF. DNA of the CDR3: TGCAGTGCTCACACGTCCGGCGGTAATTCACCCCTCCACTTT.

The chain combines TRBV13 with TRBJ2-1; the match to TRBD2 covers 10 bases. V shed 2 bases, J shed 4 bases, and the junction held 2 bases outside the gene matches. The germline V gene has CDR1 PRHDT and CDR2 FYEKMQ (reference sequence). The CDR3 length is 15 residues. CDR3 nucleotides: TGTGCCAGCAGCTTAACTAGCGGGGTATACAATGAGCAGTTCTTC. It specifies CASSLTSGVYNEQFF.

This clonotype has a handful of counts. The chain links TRBV11-1 to TRBJ2-1; either TRBD1 or TRBD2 may supply D (5 bases each). Trimming pared 4 bases from V and 0 bases from J, leaving 19 bases between. Germline assignment: CDR1 SGHAT and CDR2 FQDESV (reference sequence). This CDR3 spans 18 amino acids. The DNA of the CDR3 is TGTGCCAGCAGCTCCCTCAGGGAGACAGAACGCTCCTACAATGAGCAGTTCTTC. It specifies CASSSLRETERSYNEQFF.

The sample holds a few counts of this clonotype. The chain uses TRBV5-1 and TRBJ2-1; no clear D gene. This CDR3 spans 14 amino acids. CDR1 and CDR2 from the germline V gene are SGHRS and YFSETQ. Trimming pared 1 base from V and 8 bases from J, leaving 13 bases between. The CDR3 DNA reads TGCGCCAGCAGCTTGATACTATTTTTCGATGAGCAGTTCTTC. Its protein product is CASSLILFFDEQFF.

This clonotype was counted between two and nine times. V gene TRBV4-1 combines with J gene TRBJ1-6; D gene ambiguous. The CDR3 runs to 18 residues. V was cut by 0 bases and J by 3 bases, with 15 bases left in between. Germline V lookup: CDR1 MGHRA, CDR2 YSYEKL. The CDR3 DNA reads TGCGCCAGCAGCCAAGACGGAGGTACACTTTTCTATAATTCACCCCTCCACTTT. This encodes CASSQDGGTLFYNSPLHF.

J is TRBJ2-7 and V is TRBV28; D not certain. Trimming stripped 3 bases from V and 6 bases from J, with 6 bases between. The V gene's germline CDR1 is MDHEN and CDR2 SYDVKM. CDR3 length: 11 residues. The CDR3 sequence: CASSFTAEQYF. CDR3 nucleotide sequence: TGTGCCAGCAGTTTTACAGCCGAGCAGTACTTC. Full variable domain (outside the CDR3, taken from reference TRBV28 and TRBJ2-7): DVKVTQSSRYLVKRTGEKVFLECVQDMDHENMFWYRQDPGLGLRLIYFSYDVKMKEKGDIPEGYSVSREKKERFSLILESASTNQTSMYLCASSFTAEQYFGPGTRLTVT.